This TCR beta chain was documented in a study of shared clonotypes between healthy human individuals. Study in general: Donors consisted of two women and a few men between 18 and 49.

Trimming removed 2 bases from V and 6 bases from J, with 4 bases in between. Per the germline V gene, CDR1 is SGHAT and CDR2 is FQDESV (reference sequence). The CDR3 runs to 12 residues. The repertoire was sequenced with immunoSEQ multiplex PCR; TCRdb's copy has only in-frame clones and lacks some. The sample records over 2 million clones, less than 95% being singletons. Study conclusions and caveats: What naive subsets generally showed was a larger estimated richness than memory subsets showed. Non-shared clonotypes showed lower generation probabilities than clonotypes common to all four donors.

The naive CD8 subset, CD45RO-negative cells positively selected for CCR7, excluded terminally differentiated effector memory CD45RA+ cells. Of note for this clone: The antigen is not known.

The specimen sequenced was naive CD8+ T cells sorted from blood. This clonotype was obtained from a young man in good health. The chain is built from TRBV11-1 and TRBJ1-4; D ambiguous. The CDR3 spells CASSLIHEKLFF. The CDR3 DNA reads as TGTGCCAGCAGCTTAATTCATGAAAAACTGTTTTTT. The whole variable domain, remainder taken from reference TRBV11-1 and TRBJ1-4, is EAEVAQSPRYKITEKSQAVAFWCDPISGHATLYWYRQILGQGPELLVQFQDESVVDDSQLPKDRFSAERLKGVDSTLKIQPAELGDSAMYLCASSLIHEKLFFGSGTQLSVL.